Below, 19 T cell receptor beta chains from the same sample are listed, as sequenced in a study of radiotherapy plus CTLA-4 blockade in lung cancer. This table comes from immunoSEQ multiplex PCR, and its TCRdb copy is limited to in-frame clones, with some not included. Of fewer than 45,000 clones listed, around 77% are singletons. The source material was peripheral blood, sampled from a patient treated with radiotherapy plus ipilimumab. The source is a human donor with non-small cell lung cancer who had stable disease on radiotherapy plus ipilimumab.

The chain uses TRBV6-1 and TRBJ1-5; a possible D gene is TRBD1 (6 bases). CDR3 length: 13 residues. V dropped 8 bases and J dropped 7 bases, with 15 bases sitting between them. Germline V gene data show CDR1 as MNHNS and CDR2 as SASEGT. The CDR3 region is CASVGGRKQPQHF. DNA of the CDR3: TGTGCCAGCGTGGGGGGGCGGAAGCAGCCCCAGCATTTT.

The chain is built from TRBV29-1 and TRBJ1-2, with D unclear. The CDR3 length is 14 residues. The V gene lost 3 bases and the J gene lost 7 bases, with 18 bases spanning the gap. Germline CDR1 reads SQVTM; CDR2 reads ANQGSEA. The CDR3 bases are TGCAGCGTTGAGAGTCCTAGCTTCACGTCTGGCTACACCTTC. Protein: CSVESPSFTSGYTF.

This clone came up once. V and J are TRBV27 and TRBJ1-1, with 8 nucleotides matching TRBD1. V lost 3 bases and J lost 1; bases outside the gene matches: 7. The length of the CDR3 is 16 residues. The germline gives CDR1 MNHEY, CDR2 SMNVEV (reference sequence). CDR3 coding DNA: TGTGCCAGCAGTTTTCTTAGCAGGGGGCCGAACACTGAAGCTTTCTTT. Translation: CASSFLSRGPNTEAFF.

CDR3 residues: CASSGQGATNSPLHF. The CDR3 region has the DNA TGTGCCAGTTCTGGACAGGGGGCAACTAATTCACCCCTCCACTTT. This chain uses TRBV18 with TRBJ1-6; 11 bases agree with TRBD1. The CDR3 length is 15 residues. The junction had 7 bases not matched to a gene; V was cut back by 9 bases and J by 6 bases. Germline V gene lookup returns CDR1 KGHSH and CDR2 LQKENI.

J is TRBJ2-1 and V is TRBV15; D possibly corresponds to TRBD1 (5 bases). CDR1 is LNHNV, CDR2 YYDKDF, per germline (reference sequence). V lost 4 bases to trimming and J lost 8 bases, with 12 bases between them. This CDR3 is built from 13 residues. In DNA form, the CDR3 reads TGTGCCACCAGCATACAGGACGGGCATGAGCAGTTCTTC. Its protein product is CATSIQDGHEQFF. Looking up the rest from reference TRBV15 and TRBJ2-1 gives the full variable domain: DAMVIQNPRYQVTQFGKPVTLSCSQTLNHNVMYWYQQKSSQAPKLLFHYYDKDFNNEADTPDNFQSRRPNTSFCFLDIRSPGLGDTAMYLCATSIQDGHEQFFGPGTRLTVL.

V is TRBV25-1 and J is TRBJ1-6, with D maybe TRBD1 (6 bases). V was cut by 5 bases and J by 9 bases, with 14 bases left in between. Germline CDR1 and CDR2: MGHDK and SYGVNS. This CDR3 spans 14 amino acids. The CDR3 region is CASSFQGSGSPLHF. CDR3 in DNA: TGTGCCAGCAGTTTCCAGGGGAGTGGTTCACCCCTCCACTTT.

The rearrangement uses TRBV7-9 and TRBJ1-2; 9 bases match TRBD1. Germline V CDR1 and CDR2: SEHNR, FQNEAQ (reference sequence). The CDR3 has 14 residues. The junction had 8 bases not matched to a gene; V was cut back by 5 bases and J by 7 bases. CDR3 amino acids: CASSPGQGLGGYTF. In DNA, the CDR3 is TGTGCCAGCAGCCCAGGACAGGGGCTGGGTGGCTACACCTTC.

The chain couples TRBV30 to TRBJ1-1; 9 positions match TRBD1. Germline CDR1 is GTSNPN and CDR2 is SVGIG (reference sequence). J was trimmed by 2 bases and V by 7 bases; bases with no gene match: 5. The CDR3 runs to 13 residues. The CDR3 nucleotides read TGTGCCTCCCGGACAGGGGTAAACACTGAAGCTTTCTTT. Protein sequence: CASRTGVNTEAFF.

This chain connects TRBV19 to TRBJ1-1; tentative D call: TRBD1 (6 bases). V lost 7 bases to trimming and J lost 6 bases, with 18 bases between them. The germline V gene has CDR1 LNHDA and CDR2 SQIVND (reference sequence). The CDR3 spans 14 residues. The CDR3: CASTYLGGGAEAFF. The CDR3 DNA reads as TGTGCCAGTACCTACCTAGGGGGGGGTGCTGAAGCTTTCTTT.

The chain joins TRBV29-1 to TRBJ2-1, with 13 positions matching TRBD2. The CDR3 spans 14 residues. Germline trimming cut 5 bases from V and 6 bases from J; bases unmatched to any gene: 4. Germline CDR1 reads SQVTM; CDR2 reads ANQGSEA. The CDR3 reads CSVRTSGGFNEQFF. The CDR3 DNA reads TGCAGCGTTAGGACTAGCGGGGGATTCAATGAGCAGTTCTTC.

This clone is a singleton in its sample. V usage is TRBV18 and J usage is TRBJ2-7, with 9 bases matching TRBD1. Germline CDR1 KGHSH, CDR2 LQKENI. The CDR3 length is 16 residues. Trimming cost V 3 bases and J 2 bases; bases outside gene matches: 8. This CDR3 reads CASSPSDRGFTYEQYF. CDR3 DNA: TGTGCCAGCTCACCGTCCGACAGGGGGTTTACCTACGAGCAGTACTTC.

This clone turned up a few times. The chain recombines TRBV10-3 with TRBJ2-5; tentative D call: TRBD2 (6 bases). Trimming left V 0 bases short and J 2 bases short, with 10 bases between. Per germline, CDR1 ENHRY and CDR2 SYGVKD. The CDR3 consists of 15 residues. The CDR3 DNA reads as TGTGCCATCAGTGAGTCCTGGGGGGAGCAAGAGACCCAGTACTTC. It codes for CAISESWGEQETQYF.

The J gene is TRBJ1-1, the V gene TRBV27; D is unresolved. The CDR3 runs 15 residues. V gave up 4 bases and J gave up 1 base, with 13 bases separating them. CDR1 MNHEY and CDR2 SMNVEV come from the germline V gene (reference sequence). The CDR3 DNA follows: TGTGCCAGCAGTTCCCCCTCCCGAGGGAACACTGAAGCTTTCTTT. The encoded protein is CASSSPSRGNTEAFF.

This chain joins TRBV7-7 and TRBJ1-4; 7 bases fit TRBD1. Germline assignment: CDR1 SSHAT and CDR2 FNYEAQ (reference sequence). V trimming: 6 bases; J trimming: 2 bases; junction bases outside the gene matches: 6. CDR3 length: 15 residues. In DNA, the CDR3 is TGTGCCAGCAGGACTGCACAGGGGACTAATGAAAAACTGTTTTTT. This translates into CASRTAQGTNEKLFF.

The chain employs TRBV6-1 and TRBJ2-1; possible D gene TRBD2, 5 bases. Deletions cut 7 bases from V and 0 bases from J, with 7 bases between. CDR1 MNHNS and CDR2 SASEGT come from the germline V gene. The CDR3 consists of 13 residues. The CDR3 loop is CASNSGSYNEQFF. The CDR3 DNA is TGTGCCAGCAACAGCGGCTCCTACAATGAGCAGTTCTTC.

The table lists this clone with a count of one. The rearrangement joins TRBV25-1 to TRBJ1-1; D may be TRBD1 (6 bases). The germline V gene encodes CDR1 MGHDK and CDR2 SYGVNS. This CDR3 region has 11 residues. Trimming took 7 bases from V and 8 from J, leaving 11 bases between them. The CDR3: CASKTGLEAFF. For the CDR3, the DNA is TGTGCCAGCAAAACAGGGCTGGAAGCTTTCTTT.

V gene TRBV4-3 combines with J gene TRBJ2-3; 12 positions match TRBD2. V lost 2 bases to trimming and J lost 1 base; unmatched junction nucleotides: 13. In germline, CDR1 is LGHNA, CDR2 YSLEER. This CDR3 comprises 20 residues. CDR3 nucleotides: TGCGCCAGCAGCCAAACAGTGGGGGTTAGGACTAGCGGGGGCACAGATACGCAGTATTTT. It translates to CASSQTVGVRTSGGTDTQYF.

The genes are TRBV7-2 and TRBJ1-5; D remains unclear. Trimming left V 3 bases short and J 4 bases short, with 7 bases between. In germline, CDR1 is SGHTA, CDR2 FQGNSA. This CDR3 region has 13 residues. Here the CDR3 reads CASSFAGNQPQHF. CDR3 coding DNA: TGTGCCAGCAGCTTTGCGGGAAATCAGCCCCAGCATTTT.

V usage is TRBV23-1 and J usage is TRBJ2-7, with D possibly TRBD2 on 6 matching bases. TRBV23-1 is an ORF; its function is uncertain. Trimming took 2 bases from V and 6 from J, leaving 11 bases between them. CDR3 length: 13 amino acids. This chain's CDR3 is CASSQGGMREQYF. Here the CDR3 DNA reads TGCGCCAGCAGTCAAGGGGGGATGCGCGAGCAGTACTTC.